These 9 T cell receptor beta chains came from one sample sequenced in a study of blood T cells in healthy people across ages. Primers used in a second PCR of roughly 6 to 11 cycles were a sample-barcoded 5' primer and a J-beta primer mix. TCRdb independently ran MiXCR on the 5' RACE reads; one entry per CDR3 protein. The repertoire holds about 680,000 distinct CDR3 sequences, with 49% as singletons. Material: blood. These receptors came from a woman in her sixties or seventies in good health.

The chain has TRBV28 and TRBJ1-6; the match to TRBD1 covers 7 bases. The V segment lost 1 base and the J segment 7 bases; nucleotides outside the gene matches: 4. This CDR3 has 15 residues. Germline V gene lookup returns CDR1 MDHEN and CDR2 SYDVKM. DNA of the CDR3: TGTGCCAGCAGTTTATATCAGGGGGAGAATTCACCCCTCCACTTT. Protein product: CASSLYQGENSPLHF.

This clonotype was observed a few times. V is TRBV7-6 and J is TRBJ2-5, with TRBD2 identical over 7 bases. The V and J ends lost 9 bases and 5 bases, in that order; junction bases with no gene match: 15. The CDR3 is 15 residues long. The V gene's germline CDR1 is SGHVS and CDR2 FNYEAQ. The CDR3 sequence is CASTRGEGLQETQYF. Here the CDR3 DNA reads TGTGCCAGTACTCGTGGGGAGGGCCTGCAGGAGACCCAGTACTTC.

The CDR3 spells CASSNRQGARTEAFF. In DNA, the CDR3 is TGTGCCAGCAGTAATCGACAGGGTGCGCGCACTGAAGCTTTCTTT. The chain recombines TRBV6-1 with TRBJ1-1; 7 bases are a match to TRBD1. The germline CDR1 and CDR2 sequences are MNHNS and SASEGT. CDR3 length equals 15 residues. Trimming cost V 5 bases and J 4 bases; bases outside gene matches: 10.

This clonotype was seen just once. CDR3 in DNA: TGTGCCATCACTCCAGACATATACACCGGGGAGCTGTTTTTT. Protein product: CAITPDIYTGELFF. The chain couples TRBV10-3 to TRBJ2-2; the D is unclear. Per the germline V gene, CDR1 is ENHRY and CDR2 is SYGVKD. The V gene lost 7 bases and the J gene lost 3 bases, with 12 bases spanning the gap. The CDR3 is made up of 14 amino acids.

This clonotype was counted between two and nine times. The chain employs TRBV30 and TRBJ2-5; D is possibly TRBD2 (6 bases). Per the germline V gene, CDR1 is GTSNPN and CDR2 is SVGIG (reference sequence). This CDR3 region has 14 residues. Trimming took 0 bases from V and 5 from J, leaving 13 bases between them. The CDR3 loop reads CAWSVGGFVETQYF. The DNA of the CDR3 is TGTGCCTGGAGTGTGGGGGGTTTCGTGGAGACCCAGTACTTC.

The rearrangement links TRBV20-1 to TRBJ2-1, with 7 bases identical to TRBD2. Losses at the gene ends were 6 bases for V and 10 bases for J; bases not matched to a gene: 18. Per the germline V gene, CDR1 is DFQATT and CDR2 is SNEGSKA (reference sequence). This CDR3 is 15 amino acids long. The CDR3 reads CSARSGPSGYYEQFF. In DNA, the CDR3 is TGCAGTGCCCGCTCCGGGCCTAGCGGCTACTACGAGCAGTTCTTC.

The chain uses TRBV30 and TRBJ2-5; D perhaps matches TRBD2 (6 bases). Trimming cost V 0 bases and J 2 bases, with 13 bases left between them. CDR3 length equals 15 residues. From germline, CDR1 is GTSNPN and CDR2 SVGIG (reference sequence). The CDR3 protein is CAWSVWRDKQETQYF. In DNA form, the CDR3 reads TGTGCCTGGAGTGTATGGAGGGATAAGCAAGAGACCCAGTACTTC.

This clonotype showed up just a few times. The rearrangement links TRBV25-1 to TRBJ1-2; TRBD1 matches 9 bases. Germline V gene sequence: CDR1 MGHDK, CDR2 SYGVNS. The J segment lost 2 bases and the V segment lost 4 bases, leaving 5 bases of the junction unmatched. The CDR3 extends over 15 amino acids. The CDR3 loop reads CASSASGQGNYGYTF. The CDR3 DNA is TGTGCCAGCAGTGCATCGGGACAGGGAAACTATGGCTACACCTTC.

The V and J genes are TRBV18 and TRBJ2-2; unclear D gene. Trimming took 1 base from V and 5 from J, leaving 5 bases between them. The CDR3 extends over 13 amino acids. Germline CDR1 reads KGHSH; CDR2 reads LQKENI. This chain's CDR3 is CASSPQGTGELFF. In DNA form, the CDR3 reads TGTGCCAGCTCACCACAGGGAACCGGGGAGCTGTTTTTT.